The T cell receptor beta chain described here comes from a study of cytomegalovirus exposure and HLA in healthy donors. V lost 5 bases to trimming and J lost 2 bases, with 12 bases between them. The germline gives CDR1 LNHDA, CDR2 SQIVND (reference sequence). CDR3 length: 14 residues. PCR amplification relied on 60 Vbeta primers (plus 13 Jbeta primers). Generated by immunoSEQ multiplex PCR, the TCRdb table keeps only in-frame clones and is missing some. Here the sample table reports 140,000 to 150,000 clones. This sequence originates from a male donor in good health and CMV-seronegative. This chain links TRBV19 with TRBJ2-5; possible D gene TRBD1, 6 bases. What was sequenced was PBMCs. CDR3 sequence reads: CASSGTGLQETQYF. The CDR3 coding sequence is TGTGCCAGTAGTGGTACAGGGTTGCAAGAGACCCAGTACTTC.